This entry describes one T cell receptor beta chain. The repertoire was sequenced with immunoSEQ multiplex PCR; TCRdb's copy has only in-frame clones and lacks some. Of 130,000 to 150,000 clones listed, about four fifths are singletons. The sample belongs to a study of blood T cell repertoires in COVID-19. Germline V gene lookup returns CDR1 KGHDR and CDR2 SFDVKD. J was trimmed by 0 bases and V by 10 bases; bases with no gene match: 5. This CDR3 comprises 13 residues. The chain carries TRBV24-1 and TRBJ2-7; 7 nucleotides agree with TRBD1. The sequenced sample was peripheral blood. The sequence derives from a woman between 65 and 79 years old with COVID-19, enrolled during active disease. The CDR3 sequence is CATADRSSYEQYF. As DNA, the CDR3 is TGTGCCACGGCGGACAGGAGCTCCTACGAGCAGTACTTC.